This T cell receptor beta chain was sequenced for a study of blood T cell repertoires in COVID-19. In the study overall: Sites across the United States, Italy and Spain contributed samples from acute and convalescent COVID-19. Sources were T cells, B-cell-depleted T cells, or PBMCs; the material itself was cDNA or gDNA.

V shed 5 bases and J 7 bases; nucleotides not matched to a gene: 4. Germline V lookup: CDR1 SNHLY, CDR2 FYNNEI. The CDR3 contains 12 residues. Per the authors' pipeline: Amplification of reference gene primers was used by the study to estimate nucleated cell counts. The method was immunoSEQ multiplex PCR; TCRdb's version includes in-frame clones alone and lacks a portion of them. Clone size and V and J calls were adopted from that table, with D and trimming inferred from the DNA. This sample has 200,000 to 250,000 clones, with about 86% found just once. The rearrangement joins TRBV2 to TRBJ1-2, with 7 bases that match TRBD1. The sequence was obtained from a man between 60 and 75 years old with acute or convalescent COVID-19. The sequenced material came from peripheral blood. The CDR3 reads CASSNHRGGYTF. DNA for the CDR3: TGTGCCAGCAGTAATCACAGGGGTGGCTACACCTTC.